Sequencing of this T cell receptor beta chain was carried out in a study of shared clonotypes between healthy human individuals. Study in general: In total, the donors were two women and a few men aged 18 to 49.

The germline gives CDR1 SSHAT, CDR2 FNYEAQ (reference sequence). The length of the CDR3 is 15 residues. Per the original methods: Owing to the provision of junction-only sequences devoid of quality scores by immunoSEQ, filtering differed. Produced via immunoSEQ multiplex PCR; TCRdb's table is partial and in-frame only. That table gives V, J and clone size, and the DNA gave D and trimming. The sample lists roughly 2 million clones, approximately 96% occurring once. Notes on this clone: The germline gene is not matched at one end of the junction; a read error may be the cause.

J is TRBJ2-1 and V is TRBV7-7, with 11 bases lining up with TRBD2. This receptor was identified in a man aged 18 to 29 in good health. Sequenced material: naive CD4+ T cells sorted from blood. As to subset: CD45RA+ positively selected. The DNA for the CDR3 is TGTGCTAGCAGCTTAAATAGCGGGGGGGCAGGGGAGCAGTTCTTC. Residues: CASSLNSGGAGEQFF.